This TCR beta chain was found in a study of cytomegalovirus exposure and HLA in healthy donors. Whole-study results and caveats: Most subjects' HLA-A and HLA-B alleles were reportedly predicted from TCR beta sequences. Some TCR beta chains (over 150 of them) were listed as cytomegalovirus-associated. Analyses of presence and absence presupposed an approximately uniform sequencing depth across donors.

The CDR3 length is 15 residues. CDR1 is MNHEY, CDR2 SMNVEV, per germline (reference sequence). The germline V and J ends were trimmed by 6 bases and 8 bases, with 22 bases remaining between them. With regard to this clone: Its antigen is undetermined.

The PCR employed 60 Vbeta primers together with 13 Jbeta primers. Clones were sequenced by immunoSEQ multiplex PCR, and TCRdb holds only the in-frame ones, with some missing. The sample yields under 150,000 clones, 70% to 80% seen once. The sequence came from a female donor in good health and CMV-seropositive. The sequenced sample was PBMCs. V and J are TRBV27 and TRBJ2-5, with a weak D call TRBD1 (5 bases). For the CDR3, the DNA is TGTGCCAGCAGCCCCTGGGAACCTGGTAGGGGAACCCAGTACTTC. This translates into CASSPWEPGRGTQYF.